This paragraph covers one T cell receptor (beta chain) sequence. The CDR3 consists of 12 residues. The V end lost 7 bases, the J end lost 3 bases, and 12 bases lay between the germline ends. In germline, CDR1 is SQVTM, CDR2 ANQGSEA. In Seattle, patients joined the study during active infection and were tracked longitudinally. The record originates from a study of blood T cell repertoires in COVID-19. Turning to the study itself: The United States, Italy and Spain were the sources of the acute and convalescent COVID-19 samples.

Per the original data handling: Counts of nucleated cells, estimated from reference gene primer amplification, were obtained. This table comes from immunoSEQ multiplex PCR, and its TCRdb copy is limited to in-frame clones, with some not included. V and J calls and clone size are those listed in that table; D and trimming were worked out from the DNA. This sample has about 230,000 clones, with approximately 90% found just once. The chain has TRBV29-1 and TRBJ1-1, with TRBD1 as a possible D gene (5 bases). Sequenced input: peripheral blood. The origin of this receptor is a man aged 50-59 years with COVID-19, enrolled during active disease. CDR3 protein: CSAGTGYTEAFF. The CDR3 DNA reads as TGCAGCGCCGGGACTGGGTACACTGAAGCTTTCTTT.